This T cell receptor (beta chain) was found in a study of blood T cell repertoires in COVID-19. Data came from immunoSEQ multiplex PCR; TCRdb stores just in-frame clones and leaves some out. Among about 210,000 clones listed, roughly 82% were seen once. The receptor comes from a woman in her sixties or seventies with COVID-19, enrolled during active disease. The sequencing sample was made of peripheral blood.

The DNA of the CDR3 is TGCAGCGTTGAATGGGCAGGGTTGGGCGATTGGGAGACCCAGTACTTC. Its translation is CSVEWAGLGDWETQYF. This chain connects TRBV29-1 to TRBJ2-5, with D perhaps TRBD1 (5 bases). This CDR3 is 16 amino acids long. CDR1 and CDR2 from the germline V gene are SQVTM and ANQGSEA. Trimming cost V 2 bases and J 5 bases, with 21 bases left between them.